These 31 T cell receptor beta chains originate from one sample sequenced in a study of OX40 agonist ivuxolimab in advanced cancers. TCRdb's copy holds only in-frame clones and misses some; the assay was immunoSEQ multiplex PCR. The sample records some 91,000 clones, about 89% being singletons. The source material was CD4+ or CD8+ T cells sorted from blood, sampled in a trial of the OX40 agonist ivuxolimab. These receptors were obtained from an adult with an advanced solid tumor such as melanoma, head and neck, liver or kidney cancer.

The chain combines TRBV7-2 with TRBJ2-1; D remains unclear. Germline loops: CDR1 SGHTA, CDR2 FQGNSA. Trimming stripped 5 bases from V and 6 bases from J, with 11 bases between. This CDR3 spans 13 amino acids. This chain's CDR3 is CASSQARPNEQFF. In DNA, the CDR3 is TGTGCCAGCAGCCAAGCTAGACCCAATGAGCAGTTCTTC.

The V call is TRBV11-3, the J call TRBJ2-1; the D call may be TRBD1 or TRBD2 (5 bases each). CDR3 length: 16 amino acids. From germline, CDR1 is SGHNT and CDR2 YENEEA. Trimming cost V 3 bases and J 5 bases, with 17 bases left between them. The CDR3 DNA reads TGTGCCAGCAGCTTCTCCGGGACCAAGCCGAACAATGAGCAGTTCTTC. Protein product: CASSFSGTKPNNEQFF.

Worth noting for this clone: This sample includes further DNA sequences coding for the same CDR3. The V gene is TRBV5-1, the J gene TRBJ2-2; D is possibly TRBD2 (6 bases). The CDR3 contains 16 residues. In germline, CDR1 is SGHRS, CDR2 YFSETQ. The V end lost 0 bases, the J end lost 2 bases, and 11 bases lay between the germline ends. CDR3 protein: CASSLAASANTGELFF. CDR3 bases: TGCGCCAGCAGCTTGGCGGCTAGCGCTAACACCGGGGAGCTGTTTTTT. The full variable domain, rest sourced from reference TRBV5-1 and TRBJ2-2, is KAGVTQTPRYLIKTRGQQVTLSCSPISGHRSVSWYQQTPGQGLQFLFEYFSETQRNKGNFPGRFSGRQFSNSRSEMNVSTLELGDSALYLCASSLAASANTGELFFGEGSRLTVL.

The chain combines TRBV30 with TRBJ2-2, with D possibly being TRBD2 (5 bases). Germline-derived CDR1 and CDR2 are GTSNPN and SVGIG (reference sequence). The CDR3 contains 13 residues. V was pared by 2 bases and J by 8 bases, with 12 bases between. The CDR3 bases are TGTGCCTGGAGTCCCTCGAGGGCGGGGGAGCTGTTTTTT. This translates into CAWSPSRAGELFF.

The chain carries TRBV6-1 and TRBJ1-1; 7 nucleotides match TRBD1. CDR1 MNHNS and CDR2 SASEGT come from the germline V gene. The CDR3 has 17 amino acids. Trimming at V came to 4 bases and at J to 3 bases, leaving 14 bases not matched to a gene. CDR3 in DNA: TGTGCCAGCAGTGGAGGACGGGGACAGACCTTCTACACTGAAGCTTTCTTT. Its protein is CASSGGRGQTFYTEAFF.

The chain employs TRBV6-5 and TRBJ2-3; D is unresolved. Germline CDR1 reads MNHEY; CDR2 reads SVGAGI. Trimming stripped 2 bases from V and 0 bases from J, with 3 bases between. This CDR3 is 13 amino acids long. The CDR3 loop reads CASSYTSTDTQYF. CDR3 DNA: TGTGCCAGCAGTTACACTAGCACAGATACGCAGTATTTT.

The chain has TRBV11-2 and TRBJ2-7, with TRBD1 matching 12 bases. The V segment lost 4 bases and the J segment 5 bases; nucleotides outside the gene matches: 3. The CDR3 totals 14 residues. Germline V CDR1 and CDR2: SGHAT, FQNNGV. Here the CDR3 DNA reads TGTGCCAGCAGCTCGGGACAGGGGGCGAACGAGCAGTACGTC. Translating it yields CASSSGQGANEQYV.

This clone has just one count. This chain links TRBV30 with TRBJ2-7; unclear D gene. CDR3 length: 12 amino acids. Germline lookup yields CDR1 GTSNPN and CDR2 SVGIG (reference sequence). Trimming shortened V by 2 bases and J by 3 bases, and 8 bases separated the two germline ends. DNA of the CDR3: TGTGCCTGGAGTTCGGACGGCTACGAGCAGTACTTC. It specifies CAWSSDGYEQYF.

The V and J genes are TRBV6-1 and TRBJ1-1; 9 bases are shared with TRBD1. CDR3 size: 14 residues. V lost 4 bases to trimming and J lost 2 bases; unmatched junction nucleotides: 2. Germline CDR1 reads MNHNS; CDR2 reads SASEGT. The DNA of the CDR3 is TGTGCCAGCAGTGTGGGACAGGGTAACACTGAAGCTTTCTTT. It codes for CASSVGQGNTEAFF.

The rearrangement links TRBV5-1 to TRBJ2-2; D possibly matches TRBD1 or TRBD2 (5 bases each). The germline gives CDR1 SGHRS, CDR2 YFSETQ. V was shortened by 3 bases and J by 1 base, with 10 bases between the two germline ends. This CDR3 has 15 residues. The CDR3 DNA reads TGCGCCAGCAGCTCCGGGACGGTGAACACCGGGGAGCTGTTTTTT. Translated: CASSSGTVNTGELFF.

CDR3 sequence: CASSPRVSGNTIYF. CDR3 coding DNA: TGTGCCAGCAGCCCCAGGGTGTCTGGAAACACCATATATTTT. This chain joins TRBV7-9 and TRBJ1-3; D is perhaps TRBD1 (5 bases). Germline CDR1 SEHNR, CDR2 FQNEAQ (reference sequence). Trimming left V 5 bases short and J 1 base short, with 9 bases between. This CDR3 contains 14 residues. Full variable domain (outside the CDR3, taken from reference TRBV7-9 and TRBJ1-3): DTGVSQNPRHKITKRGQNVTFRCDPISEHNRLYWYRQTLGQGPEFLTYFQNEAQLEKSRLLSDRFSAERPKGSFSTLEIQRTEQGDSAMYLCASSPRVSGNTIYFGEGSWLTVV.

The chain has TRBV6-5 and TRBJ2-3; 13 nucleotides agree with TRBD2. After removal of 6 bases from V and 5 bases from J, the junction contained 5 bases not matched to a gene. Germline V lookup: CDR1 MNHEY, CDR2 SVGAGI. This CDR3 is built from 15 residues. CDR3 in amino acids: CASSPGLAGVDTQYF. CDR3 nucleotide sequence: TGTGCCAGCAGCCCCGGACTAGCGGGAGTAGATACGCAGTATTTT.

In DNA form, the CDR3 reads TGCGCCAGCAGCTTGGGAGACAGGGACCCGCGTAATGAAAAACTGTTTTTT. As protein: CASSLGDRDPRNEKLFF. The V and J genes are TRBV5-1 and TRBJ1-4, with 7 bases fitting TRBD1. Trimming took 0 bases from V and 4 from J; bases not matched to a gene: 9. The CDR3 runs to 17 residues. Germline CDR1 and CDR2: SGHRS and YFSETQ. Using reference TRBV5-1 and TRBJ1-4 for the parts outside the CDR3, the full variable domain is KAGVTQTPRYLIKTRGQQVTLSCSPISGHRSVSWYQQTPGQGLQFLFEYFSETQRNKGNFPGRFSGRQFSNSRSEMNVSTLELGDSALYLCASSLGDRDPRNEKLFFGSGTQLSVL.

The genes are TRBV18 and TRBJ2-7, with 9 bases aligning to TRBD2. Trimming at V came to 3 bases and at J to 1 base, leaving 7 bases not matched to a gene. This CDR3 spans 16 amino acids. Looked up from germline, CDR1 is KGHSH and CDR2 is LQKENI. CDR3 nucleotide sequence: TGTGCCAGCTCACCCGGGGATAGCGGGAGTTCCTACGAGCAGTACGTC. Translation: CASSPGDSGSSYEQYV.

The chain is built from TRBV18 and TRBJ2-2, with a weak D call TRBD2 (6 bases). Germline CDR1 and CDR2: KGHSH and LQKENI. Trimming cost V 3 bases and J 6 bases, with 14 bases left between them. The CDR3 is 15 residues long. The CDR3 DNA reads as TGTGCCAGCTCACCTCCACTAGCCCGCTCCGGGGAGCTGTTTTTT. Protein: CASSPPLARSGELFF.

The chain uses TRBV5-1 and TRBJ2-7, with D tentatively TRBD2 (5 bases). This CDR3 comprises 14 residues. Germline CDR1 reads SGHRS; CDR2 reads YFSETQ. Trimming removed 4 bases at V and 1 base at J, with 12 bases between. The CDR3 loop is CASSILGSSYEQYF. CDR3 nucleotide sequence: TGCGCCAGCAGCATACTAGGTTCGTCCTACGAGCAGTACTTC.

The table lists this clone with a few counts. In nucleotides, the CDR3 is TGTGCCAGCTCACCACGGGGGGCAGGCACGCAGTATTTT. Its translation is CASSPRGAGTQYF. The V call is TRBV18, the J call TRBJ2-3; D assignment may be TRBD1 or TRBD2 (6 bases each). The CDR3 length is 13 residues. Germline V gives CDR1 KGHSH, CDR2 LQKENI. V lost 1 base to trimming and J lost 9 bases, with 11 bases between them. Drawing the rest from reference TRBV18 and TRBJ2-3, the complete variable domain is NAGVMQNPRHLVRRRGQEARLRCSPMKGHSHVYWYRQLPEEGLKFMVYLQKENIIDESGMPKERFSAEFPKEGPSILRIQQVVRGDSAAYFCASSPRGAGTQYFGPGTRLTVL.

V and J are TRBV5-7 and TRBJ2-3; D possibly corresponds to TRBD2 (6 bases). TRBV5-7 is known as an ORF, though its function is uncertain. The CDR3 is made up of 16 amino acids. The V end was cut by 1 base, the J end by 3 bases, with 15 bases between. This CDR3 is CASSLTGEQVTDTQYF. The CDR3, as DNA: TGTGCCAGCAGCTTGACGGGGGAACAAGTTACAGATACGCAGTATTTT.

The gene calls are TRBV4-3 and TRBJ1-1; D unclear. CDR3 length: 15 residues. Germline CDR1 reads LGHNA; CDR2 reads YSLEER. V shed 0 bases and J shed 1 base, with 9 bases lying between them. CDR3 region: CASSQDPQRNTEAFF. The CDR3 DNA sequence: TGCGCCAGCAGCCAAGATCCGCAGAGGAACACTGAAGCTTTCTTT.

This clone appeared once. The CDR3 sequence is CASSDLDQPQHF. The CDR3, as DNA: TGCGCCAGCTCGGATTTGGATCAGCCCCAGCATTTT. The rearrangement uses TRBV4-1 and TRBJ1-5; no firm D call. V dropped 8 bases and J dropped 5 bases, with 10 bases sitting between them. Per the germline V gene, CDR1 is MGHRA and CDR2 is YSYEKL. This CDR3 region has 12 residues.

This rearrangement joins TRBV18 to TRBJ2-7; either TRBD1 or TRBD2 may fit D (5 bases each). In germline, CDR1 is KGHSH, CDR2 LQKENI. This CDR3 is 15 amino acids long. V was pared by 2 bases and J by 0 bases, with 11 bases between. The CDR3 DNA reads TGTGCCAGCTCACCAGAGGGGAGTAGCTCCTACGAGCAGTACTTC. It codes for CASSPEGSSSYEQYF.

The chain couples TRBV5-4 to TRBJ1-1; D not resolved. CDR1 is SGHNT and CDR2 is YYREEE in the germline V gene (reference sequence). V was trimmed by 2 bases and J by 2 bases, leaving 4 bases between them. CDR3 length: 12 residues. CDR3 in amino acids: CASSLDNTEAFF. DNA of the CDR3: TGTGCCAGCAGCTTAGACAACACTGAAGCTTTCTTT.

The rearrangement uses TRBV7-8 and TRBJ2-3; 7 bases map to TRBD1. V trimming: 6 bases; J trimming: 5 bases; junction bases outside the gene matches: 5. The V gene's germline CDR1 is SGHVS and CDR2 FQNEAQ. CDR3 length: 13 residues. CDR3 region: CASRYRGRDTQYF. The CDR3 nucleotides read TGTGCCAGCAGGTACAGGGGAAGAGATACGCAGTATTTT.

The genes are TRBV10-1 and TRBJ2-1, with TRBD2 as a possible D gene (6 bases). Germline lookup yields CDR1 WNHNN and CDR2 SYGVQD (reference sequence). This CDR3 is built from 15 residues. Trimming cost V 0 bases and J 5 bases, with 11 bases left between them. The CDR3 sequence is CASSESGVADNEQFF. CDR3 in DNA: TGCGCCAGCAGTGAGTCGGGAGTAGCGGACAATGAGCAGTTCTTC.

This clone was detected once. The chain employs TRBV28 and TRBJ1-5; D is possibly TRBD1 (5 bases). Looked up from germline, CDR1 is MDHEN and CDR2 is SYDVKM. There are 15 residues in the CDR3. V gave up 2 bases and J gave up 7 bases, with 15 bases separating them. In DNA, the CDR3 is TGTGCCAGCAGTTTAGCGGGGGTAAGAAAGCAGCCCCAGCATTTT. Its protein product is CASSLAGVRKQPQHF.

The chain joins TRBV6-1 to TRBJ1-5, with unresolved D. The CDR3 covers 12 residues. CDR1 and CDR2 (germline): MNHNS, SASEGT. V was shortened by 10 bases and J by 4 bases, with 11 bases between the two germline ends. CDR3 region: CAIRGSNQPQHF. In nucleotides, the CDR3 is TGTGCCATTAGAGGGTCTAATCAGCCCCAGCATTTT.

This chain uses TRBV4-1 with TRBJ2-1, with 8 nucleotides matching TRBD2. Looked up from germline, CDR1 is MGHRA and CDR2 is YSYEKL. The ends lost 1 base at V and 10 bases at J; junction bases unmatched: 24. The CDR3 consists of 20 residues. CDR3 nucleotide sequence: TGCGCCAGCAGCCAAGGAGAGATTTTTCGGCCGGGAGGGCCGTATAGCGAGCAGTTCTTC. Amino acid sequence: CASSQGEIFRPGGPYSEQFF.

This clone was found once. This chain connects TRBV11-3 to TRBJ2-6; a possible D gene is TRBD1 (5 bases). Trimming pared 3 bases from V and 0 bases from J, leaving 6 bases between. Germline assignment: CDR1 SGHNT and CDR2 YENEEA. The CDR3 covers 15 residues. The CDR3 spells CASSFRVSGANVLTF. CDR3 DNA sequence: TGTGCCAGCAGCTTCAGGGTCTCTGGGGCCAACGTCCTGACTTTC.

The sample holds one count of this clone. The chain recombines TRBV11-2 with TRBJ2-1; 9 bases match TRBD2. The CDR3 sequence is 17 residues long. V was clipped by 5 bases and J by 8 bases; unmatched bases: 16. Germline V gene data show CDR1 as SGHAT and CDR2 as FQNNGV. The CDR3 DNA sequence: TGTGCCAGCAGCGCAGGCTTGGTGCGGGAGGGCCGAGATGAGCAGTTCTTC. This sequence encodes CASSAGLVREGRDEQFF. The full variable domain, rest sourced from reference TRBV11-2 and TRBJ2-1, is EAGVAQSPRYKIIEKRQSVAFWCNPISGHATLYWYQQILGQGPKLLIQFQNNGVVDDSQLPKDRFSAERLKGVDSTLKIQPAKLEDSAVYLCASSAGLVREGRDEQFFGPGTRLTVL.

This clone was seen only once. The chain combines TRBV6-5 with TRBJ2-3; 7 nucleotides agree with TRBD2. The junction had 7 bases not matched to a gene; V was cut back by 2 bases and J by 2 bases. Looked up from germline, CDR1 is MNHEY and CDR2 is SVGAGI. The CDR3 extends over 16 amino acids. This CDR3 reads CASSYDSGATTDTQYF. CDR3 coding DNA: TGTGCCAGCAGTTACGACAGCGGGGCTACCACAGATACGCAGTATTTT.

The V gene is TRBV6-5, the J gene TRBJ2-7; TRBD1 matches at 7 bases. The CDR3 is 13 residues long. Germline-derived CDR1 and CDR2 are MNHEY and SVGAGI. Trimming at V came to 9 bases and at J to 3 bases, leaving 8 bases not matched to a gene. The DNA of the CDR3 is TGTGCCAGTTTCGGGACAGAAGGCTACGAGCAGTACGTC. Its protein product is CASFGTEGYEQYV.